What follows describes a single T cell receptor (beta chain). The data derive from a study of CD8 T cells in Susac syndrome. Random-hexamer reverse transcription was applied to about 0.5 to 1 ug RNA. TCRdb fed the immunoSEQ multiplex PCR reads into MiXCR, producing one record per CDR3 protein. The repertoire includes some 140,000 distinct CDR3 sequences, 91% of them detected once, and around 0.24% sits in the top ten. V dropped 0 bases and J dropped 2 bases, with 8 bases sitting between them. There are 14 residues in the CDR3. Looked up from germline, CDR1 is LGHNA and CDR2 is YSLEER. TCR beta sequencing covered blood CD8+ and CD4+ T cells.

Sequences were obtained from CD8+ T cells from PBMCs. The source of this sequence is a human donor with multiple sclerosis. The chain has TRBV4-3 and TRBJ2-7; D gene unclear. The CDR3 DNA follows: TGCGCCAGCAGCCAAGATGGTTCAGCCTACGAGCAGTACTTC. Its translation is CASSQDGSAYEQYF.